A single sample is the source of the 28 T cell receptor beta chains below, sequenced in a study of blood T cell repertoires in COVID-19. Generated by immunoSEQ multiplex PCR, the TCRdb table keeps only in-frame clones and is missing some. The sample yields about 49,000 clones, 90% to 95% seen once. Sequencing was done on a sample of peripheral blood. The receptors here all came from a man aged 55 to 69 with COVID-19, enrolled during active disease.

The chain uses TRBV24-1 and TRBJ1-2, with a tentative D call TRBD1 (6 bases). Germline assignment: CDR1 KGHDR and CDR2 SFDVKD. This CDR3 has 12 residues. Trimming removed 7 bases at V and 1 base at J, with 6 bases between. DNA for the CDR3: TGTGCCACCAGGGACAGTAACTATGGCTACACCTTC. This translates into CATRDSNYGYTF.

The chain links TRBV28 to TRBJ1-2, with TRBD1 matching 8 bases. V trimming: 3 bases; J trimming: 7 bases; junction bases outside the gene matches: 4. Germline V CDR1 and CDR2: MDHEN, SYDVKM. This CDR3 is built from 13 residues. The CDR3 nucleotides are TGTGCCAGCAGTTTGCAGGGGGCATTTGGCTACACCTTC. Translated, it gives CASSLQGAFGYTF.

The CDR3 loop is CASTKGGTGWGTEAFF. CDR3 sequence (DNA): TGTGCCAGCACCAAGGGGGGGACAGGATGGGGCACTGAAGCTTTCTTT. The chain recombines TRBV28 with TRBJ1-1; 8 bases align to TRBD1. The germline CDR1 and CDR2 sequences are MDHEN and SYDVKM. V lost 7 bases to trimming and J lost 4 bases; unmatched junction nucleotides: 14. The CDR3 consists of 16 residues. The full variable domain, its missing parts supplied by reference TRBV28 and TRBJ1-1, is DVKVTQSSRYLVKRTGEKVFLECVQDMDHENMFWYRQDPGLGLRLIYFSYDVKMKEKGDIPEGYSVSREKKERFSLILESASTNQTSMYLCASTKGGTGWGTEAFFGQGTRLTVV.

This chain joins TRBV9 and TRBJ1-2; 7 positions match TRBD1. The J segment lost 5 bases and the V segment lost 0 bases, leaving 1 base of the junction unmatched. Germline loops: CDR1 SGDLS, CDR2 YYNGEE. The CDR3 sequence is 13 residues long. Here the CDR3 DNA reads TGTGCCAGCAGCGTAGCGGACAGGTATGGCTACACCTTC. Translation gives CASSVADRYGYTF.

The rearrangement uses TRBV15 and TRBJ1-6, with 9 bases aligning to TRBD1. CDR1 and CDR2 from the germline V gene are LNHNV and YYDKDF (reference sequence). Trimming removed 5 bases from V and 8 bases from J; junction bases left unmatched: 4. This CDR3 comprises 14 residues. CDR3 sequence: CATSRDREDSPLHF. CDR3 sequence (DNA): TGTGCCACCAGCCGGGACAGGGAGGATTCACCCCTCCACTTT.

CDR3 nucleotides: TGCGCCAGCAGCGGAGGACTAGCGGGGGACCCCTACAATGAGCAGTTCTTC. Its protein product is CASSGGLAGDPYNEQFF. This rearrangement joins TRBV5-1 to TRBJ2-1; 13 bases match TRBD2. After removal of 4 bases from V and 2 bases from J, the junction contained 6 bases not matched to a gene. This CDR3 is 17 amino acids long. Looked up from germline, CDR1 is SGHRS and CDR2 is YFSETQ. The full variable domain, with the rest looked up from reference TRBV5-1 and TRBJ2-1, is KAGVTQTPRYLIKTRGQQVTLSCSPISGHRSVSWYQQTPGQGLQFLFEYFSETQRNKGNFPGRFSGRQFSNSRSEMNVSTLELGDSALYLCASSGGLAGDPYNEQFFGPGTRLTVL.

This CDR3 reads CASSLSLSTDTQYF. The DNA for the CDR3 is TGTGCCAGCAGCTTGAGTCTTAGCACAGATACGCAGTATTTT. The chain joins TRBV7-9 to TRBJ2-3; D not resolved. The CDR3 runs to 14 residues. From germline, CDR1 is SEHNR and CDR2 FQNEAQ (reference sequence). V dropped 3 bases and J dropped 0 bases, with 7 bases sitting between them.

In the case of this clone: Lacking the conserved final phenylalanine or tryptophan, this CDR3 likely reflects a read error. The limits of the CDR3 on the DNA are not certain, so only TCRdb's listed CDR3 is given. V and J are TRBV3-1 (or the pseudogene TRBV3-2) and TRBJ1-6; TRBD1 is the table's D call and was not checked against the DNA. Germline V gene lookup returns CDR1 LGHDT and CDR2 YNNKEL (reference sequence). The CDR3 length is 14 residues, termini included. The CDR3 sequence is CASSQEGNRQALRL.

The rearrangement uses TRBV10-1 and TRBJ2-5, with 11 bases that match TRBD2. After removal of 8 bases from V and 3 bases from J, the junction contained 11 bases not matched to a gene. This CDR3 contains 16 residues. Germline V gene lookup returns CDR1 WNHNN and CDR2 SYGVQD (reference sequence). CDR3 DNA sequence: TGCGCCAGCCCGGAGGTACTAGCGGGGGCGAAAGAGACCCAGTACTTC. This encodes CASPEVLAGAKETQYF.

The chain is built from TRBV10-3 and TRBJ2-3; perhaps TRBD2 as D (6 bases). The CDR3 has 16 residues. CDR1 and CDR2 (germline): ENHRY, SYGVKD. Trimming removed 3 bases from V and 2 bases from J, with 15 bases in between. Here the CDR3 reads CAISDQARGPTDTQYF. CDR3 bases: TGTGCCATCAGTGACCAGGCGCGGGGACCCACAGATACGCAGTATTTT.

V and J are TRBV11-2 and TRBJ2-3; 7 bases match TRBD2. V gave up 4 bases and J gave up 2 bases; unmatched junction bases: 9. The V gene's germline CDR1 is SGHAT and CDR2 FQNNGV. The CDR3 loop spans 16 amino acids. The CDR3 sequence is CASSSRSTSATDTQYF. DNA of the CDR3: TGTGCCAGCAGCTCCCGATCCACTAGCGCCACAGATACGCAGTATTTT.

The chain has TRBV7-9 and TRBJ1-6; D might be TRBD1 (5 bases). Looked up from germline, CDR1 is SEHNR and CDR2 is FQNEAQ (reference sequence). This CDR3 comprises 12 residues. The germline V and J ends were trimmed by 4 bases and 7 bases, with 5 bases remaining between them. CDR3: CASSSGNSPLHF. As DNA, the CDR3 is TGTGCCAGCAGCTCAGGGAATTCACCCCTCCACTTT.

This sequence joins TRBV20-1 and TRBJ1-2; D not resolved. This CDR3 contains 11 residues. Germline CDR1 DFQATT, CDR2 SNEGSKA (reference sequence). Trimming took 3 bases from V and 6 from J, leaving 8 bases between them. The CDR3 loop is CSARVQNGYTF. CDR3 nucleotide sequence: TGCAGTGCTAGGGTACAGAATGGCTACACCTTC.

V usage is TRBV19 and J usage is TRBJ1-2, with 7 bases fitting TRBD1. The trim removed 7 bases at V and 3 bases at J, leaving 8 bases unmatched. This CDR3 region has 14 residues. The germline V gene encodes CDR1 LNHDA and CDR2 SQIVND (reference sequence). In DNA, the CDR3 is TGTGCCAGTACCGAAACAGGGGCGCACTATGGCTACACCTTC. This translates into CASTETGAHYGYTF.

This chain's CDR3 is CASSETGGSHIQYF. As DNA, the CDR3 is TGTGCCAGCAGTGAAACAGGGGGGAGTCACATTCAGTACTTC. V gene TRBV25-1 combines with J gene TRBJ2-4; 8 nucleotides agree with TRBD1. Germline CDR1 and CDR2: MGHDK and SYGVNS. The CDR3 has 14 amino acids. V shed 2 bases and J 8 bases; nucleotides not matched to a gene: 5.

The rearrangement joins TRBV4-3 to TRBJ1-2, with D possibly matching TRBD1 (5 bases). The V and J ends lost 1 base and 7 bases respectively, with 16 bases between them. Germline V gives CDR1 LGHNA, CDR2 YSLEER. This CDR3 comprises 15 residues. CDR3 region: CASSQVPFRAFGYTF. The CDR3 nucleotides are TGCGCCAGCAGCCAAGTACCCTTCAGGGCTTTTGGCTACACCTTC.

The gene calls are TRBV7-2 and TRBJ2-7; 12 bases are a match to TRBD2. CDR3 length equals 17 residues. Trimming at V came to 1 base and at J to 6 bases, leaving 10 bases not matched to a gene. Germline V gives CDR1 SGHTA, CDR2 FQGNSA. CDR3 coding DNA: TGTGCCAGCAGCTTAGAGGACAGGCTAGCGGGAGGGCGCGAGCAGTACTTC. This translates into CASSLEDRLAGGREQYF.

V gene TRBV5-1 combines with J gene TRBJ1-1; D is perhaps TRBD1 (6 bases). The CDR3 is 14 residues long. Trimming pared 4 bases from V and 4 bases from J, leaving 14 bases between. Per the germline V gene, CDR1 is SGHRS and CDR2 is YFSETQ. This chain's CDR3 is CASSRQDRGTEAFF. The CDR3 DNA reads as TGCGCCAGCAGCCGACAGGATCGGGGCACTGAAGCTTTCTTT.

This rearrangement joins TRBV18 to TRBJ1-1, with D possibly being TRBD1 (6 bases). There are 16 residues in the CDR3. V lost 3 bases, J lost 3 bases, and 17 bases lay in between. Per the germline V gene, CDR1 is KGHSH and CDR2 is LQKENI. CDR3 amino acids: CASSPYGNREDTEAFF. The CDR3 DNA follows: TGTGCCAGCTCACCTTATGGAAACAGGGAAGACACTGAAGCTTTCTTT.

The V gene is TRBV5-1, the J gene TRBJ2-3, with 9 bases lining up with TRBD1. V was clipped by 4 bases and J by 2 bases; unmatched bases: 8. The CDR3 totals 16 residues. Germline V lookup: CDR1 SGHRS, CDR2 YFSETQ. The CDR3 region is CASSLTGGLDTDTQYF. CDR3 nucleotides: TGCGCCAGCAGCCTAACAGGGGGCTTAGACACAGATACGCAGTATTTT.

The rearrangement joins TRBV29-1 to TRBJ2-7, with D perhaps matching TRBD2 (6 bases). The V and J ends lost 5 bases and 1 base respectively, with 12 bases between them. Per the germline V gene, CDR1 is SQVTM and CDR2 is ANQGSEA. The CDR3 spans 13 residues. CDR3 protein: CSVHRGSSYEQYF. CDR3 nucleotides: TGCAGCGTTCATCGGGGGTCATCCTACGAGCAGTACTTC.

The gene calls are TRBV6-5 and TRBJ2-2, with 13 bases aligning to TRBD2. This CDR3 comprises 15 residues. CDR1 is MNHEY, CDR2 SVGAGI, per germline. The V and J ends lost 7 bases and 6 bases, in that order; junction bases with no gene match: 5. Here the CDR3 DNA reads TGTGCCAGCAAACTAGCGGGGGGGCCCTCCGGGGAGCTGTTTTTT. Translating it yields CASKLAGGPSGELFF.

The chain carries TRBV19 and TRBJ1-2; 7 bases map to TRBD1. Trimming at V came to 6 bases and at J to 1 base, leaving 8 bases not matched to a gene. Germline V lookup: CDR1 LNHDA, CDR2 SQIVND (reference sequence). This CDR3 region has 15 residues. The CDR3 loop is CASSRTGQLNYGYTF. The CDR3 bases are TGTGCCAGTAGCAGGACGGGACAGCTTAACTATGGCTACACCTTC.

The J gene is TRBJ2-1, the V gene TRBV5-1, with 8 positions matching TRBD2. This CDR3 has 15 residues. The germline CDR1 and CDR2 sequences are SGHRS and YFSETQ. V shed 2 bases, J shed 1 base, and the junction held 2 bases outside the gene matches. The CDR3 DNA is TGCGCCAGCAGCTTAGCGGGGGAGTCCTACAATGAGCAGTTCTTC. Protein product: CASSLAGESYNEQFF.

V gene TRBV19 combines with J gene TRBJ2-3; D perhaps matches TRBD2 (6 bases). The CDR3 sequence is 19 residues long. The germline gives CDR1 LNHDA, CDR2 SQIVND (reference sequence). V gave up 6 bases and J gave up 2 bases, with 27 bases separating them. The CDR3 protein is CASSRSRSGGNPYTDTQYF. As DNA, the CDR3 is TGTGCCAGTAGCCGGTCTCGCTCGGGCGGGAACCCTTACACAGATACGCAGTATTTT.

A remark on this clone: An end of the junction differs from the germline gene, which may be a read error. The chain couples TRBV6-5 to TRBJ2-1; 12 bases align to TRBD2. CDR1 MNHEY and CDR2 SVGAGI come from the germline V gene. The CDR3 length is 14 residues. The CDR3 DNA follows: TGTGCCGGCAGACTAGCGGGGGTTGGTGGTGAGCAGTTCTTC. Translating gives CAGRLAGVGGEQFF.

The chain uses TRBV7-9 and TRBJ2-3; possibly TRBD2 for D (5 bases). Trimming took off 4 bases at V and 3 bases at J, with 17 bases between the two ends. The CDR3 spans 16 residues. The germline gives CDR1 SEHNR, CDR2 FQNEAQ (reference sequence). CDR3 region: CASSSQLVGLTDTQYF. DNA of the CDR3: TGTGCCAGCAGCTCCCAACTAGTCGGGTTAACAGATACGCAGTATTTT. Using reference TRBV7-9 and TRBJ2-3 for the parts outside the CDR3, the full variable domain is DTGVSQNPRHKITKRGQNVTFRCDPISEHNRLYWYRQTLGQGPEFLTYFQNEAQLEKSRLLSDRFSAERPKGSFSTLEIQRTEQGDSAMYLCASSSQLVGLTDTQYFGPGTRLTVL.

V is TRBV28 and J is TRBJ1-6, with a weak D call TRBD1 (5 bases). Trimming shortened V by 7 bases and J by 4 bases, and 5 bases separated the two germline ends. This CDR3 has 12 amino acids. The germline V gene encodes CDR1 MDHEN and CDR2 SYDVKM. The CDR3 DNA follows: TGTGCCAGCACAGGGTATAATTCACCCCTCCACTTT. Its translation is CASTGYNSPLHF.